The source of this TCR beta chain is a study of blood T cell repertoires in COVID-19. Generated by immunoSEQ multiplex PCR, the TCRdb table keeps only in-frame clones and is missing some. The table shows approximately 70,000 clones, with nearly 90% occurring only once. Germline values: CDR1 KGHDR, CDR2 SFDVKD. The length of the CDR3 is 13 residues. Trimming left V 9 bases short and J 7 bases short, with 12 bases between. This clone was detected only a few times. Sequencing input: peripheral blood. This sequence joins TRBV24-1 and TRBJ1-6; D is undetermined. The receptor was derived from a woman in her 50s with COVID-19, enrolled during active disease. CDR3 region: CATSSSVNSPLHF. In DNA form, the CDR3 reads TGTGCCACCTCCAGCAGCGTAAATTCACCCCTCCACTTT.